The 8 T cell receptor beta chains below come from one sample, sequenced in a study of cytomegalovirus exposure and HLA in healthy donors. Amplification used 60 Vbeta primers and 13 Jbeta primers. TCRdb's copy holds only in-frame clones and misses some; the assay was immunoSEQ multiplex PCR. The repertoire holds a few hundred thousand clones, approximately 82% seen once, with 0.58% in the top ten. The material sequenced was PBMCs. The receptor set was obtained from a woman aged 40 to 50 in good health and CMV-seronegative.

This clone appeared once. This chain connects TRBV4-1 to TRBJ2-7, with unresolved D. This CDR3 contains 16 residues. V was clipped by 1 base and J by 7 bases, with 20 bases between them. Germline CDR1 reads MGHRA; CDR2 reads YSYEKL. CDR3 sequence reads: CASSQGLMARSSEQYF. The CDR3 DNA sequence: TGCGCCAGCAGCCAAGGATTAATGGCTCGATCGTCAGAGCAGTACTTC.

CDR3 coding DNA: TGTGCCAGCAGCCATGAGGGCAGGGGGAACGAGCAGTACTTC. This translates into CASSHEGRGNEQYF. This chain connects TRBV11-3 to TRBJ2-7; 7 bases agree with TRBD1. CDR1 and CDR2 from the germline V gene are SGHNT and YENEEA. CDR3 length equals 14 residues. V lost 5 bases and J lost 5; bases outside the gene matches: 9.

The chain links TRBV5-1 to TRBJ2-3; D is possibly TRBD1 (6 bases). Germline CDR1 reads SGHRS; CDR2 reads YFSETQ. Trimming stripped 7 bases from V and 2 bases from J, with 11 bases between. This CDR3 has 13 amino acids. The CDR3 nucleotides are TGCGCCAGCCGGACAGCCACCACAGATACGCAGTATTTT. Amino acids: CASRTATTDTQYF.

V usage is TRBV7-9 and J usage is TRBJ2-2, with TRBD1 matching over 8 bases. CDR3 size: 18 residues. Germline V gene lookup returns CDR1 SEHNR and CDR2 FQNEAQ (reference sequence). Trimming cost V 5 bases and J 2 bases; bases outside gene matches: 13. CDR3 nucleotide sequence: TGTGCCAGCAGCCAAACCTCAGGGGGCGAGGTCAACACCGGGGAGCTGTTTTTT. Translated: CASSQTSGGEVNTGELFF.

The CDR3 region is CASSAGTSGGEQFF. The CDR3, as DNA: TGTGCCAGCAGTGCCGGGACTAGCGGTGGTGAGCAGTTCTTC. V gene TRBV6-1 combines with J gene TRBJ2-1; the match to TRBD2 covers 11 bases. The J segment lost 9 bases and the V segment lost 4 bases, leaving 5 bases of the junction unmatched. The CDR3 has 14 amino acids. CDR1 is MNHNS, CDR2 SASEGT, per germline.

The chain has TRBV7-9 and TRBJ1-4, with D possibly TRBD1 on 5 matching bases. The CDR3 contains 13 residues. Trimming cost V 10 bases and J 1 base, with 10 bases left between them. Germline V gene lookup returns CDR1 SEHNR and CDR2 FQNEAQ (reference sequence). Here the CDR3 DNA reads TGTGCCACCCTGGGGGGAACTAATGAAAAACTGTTTTTT. Its translation: CATLGGTNEKLFF.

The rearrangement uses TRBV19 and TRBJ1-2; TRBD1 is a possible D gene (6 bases). Deletions cut 7 bases from V and 7 bases from J, with 19 bases between. The CDR3 is 14 amino acids. Germline lookup yields CDR1 LNHDA and CDR2 SQIVND (reference sequence). The CDR3 DNA sequence: TGTGCCAGTACCTCACAGGGACTATCTGCTGGCTACACCTTC. Its translation: CASTSQGLSAGYTF.

This clone occurred a few times. V gene TRBV30 combines with J gene TRBJ1-5, with 7 bases fitting TRBD1. CDR3 length equals 13 residues. Trimming removed 2 bases from V and 5 bases from J; junction bases left unmatched: 3. Germline V lookup: CDR1 GTSNPN, CDR2 SVGIG (reference sequence). The CDR3 coding sequence is TGTGCCTGGAGTTCTGACAGGGATCAGCCCCAGCATTTT. It is translated as CAWSSDRDQPQHF.